A single sample gave rise to the 7 T cell receptor beta chains below, sequenced in a study of CD8+CD57+ T cells in acquired aplastic anemia. It was patients with CD8+CD57+ cell expansion by flow cytometry who were chosen for sequencing. The use of genomic DNA as template underpinned the TCR beta VDJ and CDR3 profiling. Each CDR3 protein is one row after TCRdb ran MiXCR on the reads. This sample has 260,000 or so distinct CDR3 sequences; about 80% occur once, and the top ten carry about two fifths. Sequenced input: sorted CD4+, CD8+, or CD8+CD57+ T cells (not recorded which) from PBMCs. The receptors shown here come from a human donor with aplastic anemia.

There are a few counts of this clonotype. J is TRBJ2-5 and V is TRBV7-6, with a tentative D call TRBD2 (5 bases). This CDR3 spans 14 amino acids. Trimming pared 3 bases from V and 4 bases from J, leaving 12 bases between. Germline V lookup: CDR1 SGHVS, CDR2 FNYEAQ. The CDR3 region has the DNA TGTGCCAGCAGCTTTAAGCGGCAGTCAGAGACCCAGTACTTC. Protein sequence: CASSFKRQSETQYF.

CDR3: CASGYAGGPDTQYF. The CDR3 DNA is TGTGCCAGCGGGTACGCGGGAGGTCCCGATACGCAGTATTTT. The J gene is TRBJ2-3, the V gene TRBV13, with 8 bases aligning to TRBD2. After removal of 8 bases from V and 6 bases from J, the junction contained 10 bases not matched to a gene. The CDR3 contains 14 residues. Germline V gives CDR1 PRHDT, CDR2 FYEKMQ (reference sequence).

This chain uses TRBV7-3 with TRBJ1-6, with D possibly matching TRBD1 (5 bases). Trimming took 2 bases from V and 16 from J, leaving 24 bases between them. This CDR3 has 16 amino acids. Germline CDR1 SGHTA, CDR2 FQGTGA. This CDR3 is CASSLAKRGYYSELHF. For the CDR3, the DNA is TGTGCCAGCAGCTTAGCGAAGCGGGGGTACTATTCTGAGCTCCACTTT.

This chain uses TRBV5-1 with TRBJ1-1; the D is unclear. This CDR3 region has 15 residues. Germline V CDR1 and CDR2: SGHRS, YFSETQ. V was trimmed by 0 bases and J by 3 bases, leaving 12 bases between them. The CDR3 bases are TGCGCCAGCAGCTTGGCCCTAAGACGGTACACTGAAGCTTTCTTT. Its protein is CASSLALRRYTEAFF.

This clonotype was detected once. The conserved closing phenylalanine or tryptophan is absent in this CDR3, likely reflecting a read error. It is unclear where the CDR3 begins or ends on the DNA, so no DNA is shown, and the CDR3 is as TCRdb lists it. The rearrangement uses TRBV7-9 and TRBJ1-5. Germline CDR1 reads SEHNR; CDR2 reads FQNEAQ (reference sequence). The CDR3 has 13 amino acids, counting both end residues. CDR3 loop: CASSFTRSGGRDD.

The rearrangement uses TRBV9 and TRBJ2-3; D unresolved. Trimming took 0 bases from V and 7 from J, leaving 12 bases between them. Germline V gives CDR1 SGDLS, CDR2 YYNGEE. The CDR3 consists of 14 residues. This chain's CDR3 is CASSVAADTHTQYF. As DNA, the CDR3 is TGTGCCAGCAGCGTAGCGGCAGATACGCATACGCAGTATTTT.

As regards this clonotype: One junction end does not reproduce the germline sequence, and a read error may be involved. This chain uses TRBV7-3 with TRBJ2-1; unclear D gene. The germline V gene has CDR1 SGHTA and CDR2 FQGTGA. This CDR3 region has 13 residues. CDR3 nucleotide sequence: TGTGCCAGCAGCTTTGATGCAGACGAGGCAGCCCTTTTC. Protein product: CASSFDADEAALF.